The clone carrying this T cell receptor (beta chain) appeared once. No antigen is known for it. TCRdb's table, derived via immunoSEQ multiplex PCR, lists solely in-frame clones and lacks some. The table includes 200,000 to 250,000 clones, roughly 91% detected once. The germline gives CDR1 SGHRS, CDR2 YFSETQ. The junction had 9 bases not matched to a gene; V was cut back by 7 bases and J by 6 bases. The CDR3 runs to 15 residues. The data derive from a study of cytomegalovirus exposure and HLA in healthy donors. General observations from the study: Many donors shared some public TCRs, even though most TCR sequences were rare. Reportedly, diagnosis of cytomegalovirus status by the classifier showed high specificity and sensitivity. Altogether, 160 or so TCR beta chains were recorded as cytomegalovirus-associated.

The receptor was derived from a woman in her late teens or twenties in good health and CMV-seropositive. The sample taken for sequencing was PBMCs. The V call is TRBV5-1, the J call TRBJ2-3; TRBD2 matches at 12 bases. As DNA, the CDR3 is TGCGCCAGCGGGACTAGCGGGCCTAGACCGGATACGCAGTATTTT. Protein: CASGTSGPRPDTQYF. Supplemented by reference TRBV5-1 and TRBJ2-3, the full variable domain reads KAGVTQTPRYLIKTRGQQVTLSCSPISGHRSVSWYQQTPGQGLQFLFEYFSETQRNKGNFPGRFSGRQFSNSRSEMNVSTLELGDSALYLCASGTSGPRPDTQYFGPGTRLTVL.